Following are 28 T cell receptor beta chains from one sample sequenced in a study of radiotherapy plus CTLA-4 blockade in lung cancer. The assay was immunoSEQ multiplex PCR, and TCRdb's table has in-frame clones only and misses some. The sample gives 70,000 to 95,000 clones, around 83% of which show up once; about 14% is in the top ten. The sample was peripheral blood, taken from a patient treated with radiotherapy plus ipilimumab. These receptors came from a human donor with non-small cell lung cancer that progressed on radiotherapy plus ipilimumab.

The chain combines TRBV6-6 with TRBJ2-3; TRBD2 might be the D (5 bases). Per the germline V gene, CDR1 is MNHNY and CDR2 is SVGAGI (reference sequence). Trimming shortened V by 0 bases and J by 6 bases, and 13 bases separated the two germline ends. The CDR3 loop spans 15 amino acids. The CDR3 sequence: CASSYSAGLGDTQYF. The CDR3 DNA is TGTGCCAGCAGTTACTCTGCGGGTCTAGGGGATACGCAGTATTTT.

CDR3: CAWNVQPGEKLFF. CDR3 nucleotide sequence: TGTGCCTGGAACGTACAGCCTGGCGAAAAACTGTTTTTT. The chain combines TRBV30 with TRBJ1-4; D not certain. The ends were cut back, 4 bases at V and 8 bases at J, with 14 bases in the middle. The V gene's germline CDR1 is GTSNPN and CDR2 SVGIG (reference sequence). The CDR3 is 13 amino acids.

The chain links TRBV28 to TRBJ2-1; 7 bases are a match to TRBD1. Germline assignment: CDR1 MDHEN and CDR2 SYDVKM. The CDR3 has 15 residues. With 7 bases clipped from V and 9 bases from J, the junction kept 15 bases outside the gene matches. CDR3 nucleotide sequence: TGTGCCAGCATCACTTGGGGGCCAGGGGGTGGTGAGCAGTTCTTC. Residues: CASITWGPGGGEQFF.

The chain joins TRBV5-1 to TRBJ1-5; 11 positions match TRBD1. This CDR3 spans 17 amino acids. The germline V gene encodes CDR1 SGHRS and CDR2 YFSETQ. With 0 bases clipped from V and 5 bases from J, the junction kept 7 bases outside the gene matches. DNA of the CDR3: TGCGCCAGCAGCTTGGGCTCGGGACAGGGGGGACATCAGCCCCAGCATTTT. Its translation is CASSLGSGQGGHQPQHF.

In its sample, this clone was seen once. The CDR3, as DNA: TGTGCCAGCAGCTCGGGGGAGTGGGTGACCCAGTACTTC. As protein: CASSSGEWVTQYF. J is TRBJ2-5 and V is TRBV7-2; perhaps TRBD2 as D (6 bases). This CDR3 region has 13 residues. The ends were cut back, 4 bases at V and 7 bases at J, with 13 bases in the middle. Germline assignment: CDR1 SGHTA and CDR2 FQGNSA.

V usage is TRBV6-1 and J usage is TRBJ2-1, with 13 bases aligning to TRBD2. With 3 bases clipped from V and 4 bases from J, the junction kept 3 bases outside the gene matches. The CDR3 runs 16 residues. Germline V gives CDR1 MNHNS, CDR2 SASEGT. The CDR3, as DNA: TGTGCCAGCAGTGAGACTAGCGGGAGGAGTTACAATGAGCAGTTCTTC. This codes for CASSETSGRSYNEQFF.

The gene calls are TRBV6-1 and TRBJ2-7, with 10 bases fitting TRBD1. CDR3 length equals 14 residues. Germline assignment: CDR1 MNHNS and CDR2 SASEGT. Losses at the gene ends were 4 bases for V and 7 bases for J; bases not matched to a gene: 7. In DNA form, the CDR3 reads TGTGCCAGCAGTGCCGGGACAGGGGTTGGAGAGCAGTACTTC. Amino acid sequence: CASSAGTGVGEQYF.

This clone appeared a few times. The rearrangement links TRBV7-9 to TRBJ1-4, with a weak D call TRBD1 (6 bases). There are 15 residues in the CDR3. Trimming removed 5 bases from V and 5 bases from J, with 15 bases in between. Per germline, CDR1 SEHNR and CDR2 FQNEAQ (reference sequence). CDR3 sequence: CASSARGQINEKLFF. The CDR3 nucleotides read TGTGCCAGCAGCGCCAGGGGACAAATAAATGAAAAACTGTTTTTT.

The chain couples TRBV6-5 to TRBJ1-2; D call uncertain. The CDR3 is made up of 14 amino acids. Per the germline V gene, CDR1 is MNHEY and CDR2 is SVGAGI. Trimming shortened V by 0 bases and J by 3 bases, and 8 bases separated the two germline ends. The CDR3 DNA reads TGTGCCAGCAGTTACTCTGCAGAGCACTATGGCTACACCTTC. Its translation is CASSYSAEHYGYTF.

V gene TRBV29-1 combines with J gene TRBJ2-5; unclear D gene. Germline V gene lookup returns CDR1 SQVTM and CDR2 ANQGSEA. The V and J ends lost 3 bases and 1 base respectively, with 3 bases between them. The CDR3 runs 11 residues. The DNA for the CDR3 is TGCAGCGTTGATCCCCAAGAGACCCAGTACTTC. This translates into CSVDPQETQYF. The whole variable domain, filled in from reference TRBV29-1 and TRBJ2-5, reads SAVISQKPSRDICQRGTSLTIQCQVDSQVTMMFWYRQQPGQSLTLIATANQGSEATYESGFVIDKFPISRPNLTFSTLTVSNMSPEDSSIYLCSVDPQETQYFGPGTRLLVL.

The chain combines TRBV6-6 with TRBJ1-1; TRBD1 matches 8 bases. Germline assignment: CDR1 MNHNY and CDR2 SVGAGI (reference sequence). The CDR3 contains 14 residues. V dropped 5 bases and J dropped 1; count of bases not matched to a gene: 3. CDR3 coding DNA: TGTGCCAGCAGTAACGGACAGGGGAACACTGAAGCTTTCTTT. This sequence encodes CASSNGQGNTEAFF.

The chain combines TRBV27 with TRBJ2-1; 9 nucleotides line up with TRBD2. V gave up 10 bases and J gave up 7 bases; unmatched junction bases: 8. This CDR3 has 13 residues. CDR1 is MNHEY and CDR2 is SMNVEV in the germline V gene (reference sequence). CDR3 loop: CAIGTSLQNEQFF. The CDR3 DNA follows: TGTGCCATCGGGACTAGCCTCCAAAATGAGCAGTTCTTC.

J is TRBJ1-5 and V is TRBV19; possibly TRBD1 for D (6 bases). CDR1 is LNHDA and CDR2 is SQIVND in the germline V gene (reference sequence). The CDR3 contains 13 residues. Trimming pared 5 bases from V and 4 bases from J, leaving 9 bases between. This CDR3 reads CASSHQGNQPQHF. For the CDR3, the DNA is TGTGCCAGTAGTCACCAGGGGAATCAGCCCCAGCATTTT.

The chain combines TRBV25-1 with TRBJ2-7; the D is unclear. The V end lost 2 bases, the J end lost 11 bases, and 13 bases lay between the germline ends. The CDR3 loop spans 12 amino acids. Per the germline V gene, CDR1 is MGHDK and CDR2 is SYGVNS. This chain's CDR3 is CASSENIAVKYF. Written as DNA, the CDR3 is TGTGCCAGCAGTGAAAACATCGCGGTTAAGTACTTC.

The V gene is TRBV9, the J gene TRBJ1-1; 7 bases line up with TRBD1. This CDR3 contains 14 residues. J was trimmed by 3 bases and V by 5 bases; bases with no gene match: 7. Looked up from germline, CDR1 is SGDLS and CDR2 is YYNGEE. CDR3 protein: CASRSGTADTEAFF. CDR3 in DNA: TGTGCCAGCAGGTCCGGGACAGCGGACACTGAAGCTTTCTTT.

The chain combines TRBV7-8 with TRBJ2-3; perhaps TRBD2 as D (6 bases). Germline lookup yields CDR1 SGHVS and CDR2 FQNEAQ. CDR3 length equals 15 residues. The V end was cut by 5 bases, the J end by 6 bases, with 18 bases between. For the CDR3, the DNA is TGTGCCAGCAGCCTACGGCGGGGTGAGGGGGATACGCAGTATTTT. This sequence encodes CASSLRRGEGDTQYF. Full variable domain (missing parts from reference TRBV7-8 and TRBJ2-3): GAGVSQSPRYKVAKRGQDVALRCDPISGHVSLFWYQQALGQGPEFLTYFQNEAQLDKSGLPSDRFFAERPEGSVSTLKIQRTQQEDSAVYLCASSLRRGEGDTQYFGPGTRLTVL.

The V gene is TRBV29-1, the J gene TRBJ2-1; D may be TRBD2 (7 bases). The CDR3 sequence is 14 residues long. Germline CDR1 and CDR2: SQVTM and ANQGSEA. Deletions cut 3 bases from V and 2 bases from J, with 11 bases between. The CDR3 here is CSVERGGAYNEQFF. The CDR3 region has the DNA TGCAGCGTTGAGAGGGGGGGCGCCTACAATGAGCAGTTCTTC.

The gene calls are TRBV29-1 and TRBJ1-2; D may be TRBD1 (5 bases). The CDR3 totals 13 residues. Between the trimmed V and J ends, which lost 7 bases and 4 bases, there was a span of 16 bases. Germline CDR1 SQVTM, CDR2 ANQGSEA. The CDR3 sequence is CSGDSGGGYGYTF. The CDR3 nucleotides are TGCAGCGGTGATTCGGGGGGGGGCTATGGCTACACCTTC.

This chain connects TRBV11-2 to TRBJ2-2; D not certain. The ends were cut back, 3 bases at V and 1 base at J, with 12 bases in the middle. The germline CDR1 and CDR2 sequences are SGHAT and FQNNGV. This CDR3 is built from 16 residues. CDR3 bases: TGTGCCAGCAGCTTCTTGGTTGGGCGGAACACCGGGGAGCTGTTTTTT. It specifies CASSFLVGRNTGELFF.

The J gene is TRBJ1-3, the V gene TRBV9; no firm D call. CDR1 and CDR2 (germline): SGDLS, YYNGEE. Trimming shortened V by 0 bases and J by 2 bases, and 12 bases separated the two germline ends. The CDR3 consists of 16 residues. Here the CDR3 reads CASSVASGAAGNTIYF. The CDR3 DNA reads TGTGCCAGCAGCGTAGCTTCGGGAGCGGCTGGAAACACCATATATTTT.

The V call is TRBV19, the J call TRBJ2-7; tentatively, D is TRBD1 (6 bases). The V gene's germline CDR1 is LNHDA and CDR2 SQIVND (reference sequence). The CDR3 extends over 15 amino acids. V shed 4 bases and J shed 3 bases, with 16 bases lying between them. The chain's CDR3 is CASSTLPTGLYEQYF. For the CDR3, the DNA is TGTGCCAGTAGTACCCTCCCGACAGGACTCTACGAGCAGTACTTC.

The rearrangement joins TRBV30 to TRBJ1-3; tentative D call: TRBD1 (5 bases). Germline lookup yields CDR1 GTSNPN and CDR2 SVGIG (reference sequence). V was trimmed by 0 bases and J by 0 bases, leaving 15 bases between them. This CDR3 is 17 amino acids long. The CDR3 DNA sequence: TGTGCCTGGAGTGTACCGGGGCAGTTAAGCTCTGGAAACACCATATATTTT. Its translation is CAWSVPGQLSSGNTIYF.

This rearrangement joins TRBV5-8 to TRBJ1-3, with D uncertain. The CDR3 has 15 residues. The V gene's germline CDR1 is SGHTS and CDR2 YDEGEE. The germline V and J ends were trimmed by 2 bases and 2 bases, with 11 bases remaining between them. CDR3 DNA: TGTGCCAGCAGCTTCTTCCAAGCGACTGGAAACACCATATATTTT. Translated, it gives CASSFFQATGNTIYF.

CDR3 residues: CASSRRPASGSFGGEQYF. CDR3 DNA sequence: TGTGCCAGTAGTAGACGACCGGCTAGCGGGAGTTTCGGCGGCGAGCAGTACTTC. The rearrangement joins TRBV19 to TRBJ2-7; 10 bases are a match to TRBD2. V gave up 4 bases and J gave up 6 bases; unmatched junction bases: 18. CDR3 length equals 18 residues. Germline-derived CDR1 and CDR2 are LNHDA and SQIVND (reference sequence).

This chain links TRBV4-1 with TRBJ2-7, with D perhaps matching TRBD1 (5 bases). The CDR3 runs to 15 residues. Germline CDR1 MGHRA, CDR2 YSYEKL. V gave up 2 bases and J gave up 2 bases, with 13 bases separating them. CDR3 nucleotide sequence: TGCGCCAGCAGCCAAACAGCAGGGCTCCCCTACGAGCAGTACTTC. Amino acid sequence: CASSQTAGLPYEQYF.

This chain links TRBV4-1 with TRBJ2-1, with 11 bases identical to TRBD2. Germline loops: CDR1 MGHRA, CDR2 YSYEKL. The CDR3 runs to 19 residues. J was trimmed by 8 bases and V by 0 bases; bases with no gene match: 15. The CDR3 loop reads CASSQDALRGLAERDEQFF. The CDR3 coding sequence is TGCGCCAGCAGCCAAGATGCCCTACGGGGACTAGCGGAGAGGGATGAGCAGTTCTTC.

This chain links TRBV21-1 with TRBJ1-4. TRBV21-1 constitutes a pseudogene. The CDR3 extends over 17 amino acids. CDR3 bases: TGTGCCAGCAGCAAAACGGACTTGGACCCCAGCGGTGAAAAACTGTTTTTT. Translated, it gives CASSKTDLDPSGEKLFF.

This chain links TRBV5-6 with TRBJ2-7; TRBD1 matches 7 bases. The CDR3 has 13 residues. Per germline, CDR1 SGHDT and CDR2 YYEEEE. After removal of 4 bases from V and 2 bases from J, the junction contained 3 bases not matched to a gene. The CDR3: CASSLDRTYEQYF. The CDR3 DNA reads as TGTGCCAGCAGCCTGGACAGGACCTACGAGCAGTACTTC. The whole variable domain, remainder taken from reference TRBV5-6 and TRBJ2-7, is DAGVTQSPTHLIKTRGQQVTLRCSPKSGHDTVSWYQQALGQGPQFIFQYYEEEERQRGNFPDRFSGHQFPNYSSELNVNALLLGDSALYLCASSLDRTYEQYFGPGTRLTVT.